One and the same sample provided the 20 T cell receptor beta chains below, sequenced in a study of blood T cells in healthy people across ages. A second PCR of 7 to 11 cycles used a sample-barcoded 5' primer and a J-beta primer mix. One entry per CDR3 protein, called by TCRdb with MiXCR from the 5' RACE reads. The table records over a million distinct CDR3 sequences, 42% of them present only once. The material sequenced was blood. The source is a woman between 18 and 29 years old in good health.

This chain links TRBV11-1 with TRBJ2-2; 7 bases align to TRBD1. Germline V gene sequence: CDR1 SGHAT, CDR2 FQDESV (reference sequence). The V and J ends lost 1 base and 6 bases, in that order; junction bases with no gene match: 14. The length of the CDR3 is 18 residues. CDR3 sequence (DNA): TGTGCCAGCAGCTTAGGGAAGAGACAGGGAATGTTGGCCGGGGAGCTGTTTTTT. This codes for CASSLGKRQGMLAGELFF.

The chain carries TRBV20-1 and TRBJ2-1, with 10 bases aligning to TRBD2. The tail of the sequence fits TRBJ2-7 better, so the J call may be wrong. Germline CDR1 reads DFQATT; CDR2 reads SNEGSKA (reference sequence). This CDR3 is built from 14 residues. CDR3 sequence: CSAGLSGRDNEQYF. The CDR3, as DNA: TGCAGTGCTGGGTTGAGCGGGAGGGATAATGAGCAGTACTTC.

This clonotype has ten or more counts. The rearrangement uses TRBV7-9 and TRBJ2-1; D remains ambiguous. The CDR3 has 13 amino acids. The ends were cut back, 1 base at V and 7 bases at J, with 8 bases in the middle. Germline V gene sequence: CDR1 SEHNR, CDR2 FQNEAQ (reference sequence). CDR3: CASSLVVVNEQFF. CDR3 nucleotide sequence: TGTGCCAGCAGCTTAGTAGTCGTGAATGAGCAGTTCTTC.

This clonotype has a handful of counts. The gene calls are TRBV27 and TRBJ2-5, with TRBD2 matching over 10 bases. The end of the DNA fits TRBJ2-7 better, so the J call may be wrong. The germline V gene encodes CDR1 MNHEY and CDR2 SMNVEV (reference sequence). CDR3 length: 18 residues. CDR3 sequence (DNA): TGTGCCAGCAGTTTAAAAGGGGGGGCGGCTAGCGGGAGTGGCGAGCAGTACTTC. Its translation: CASSLKGGAASGSGEQYF.

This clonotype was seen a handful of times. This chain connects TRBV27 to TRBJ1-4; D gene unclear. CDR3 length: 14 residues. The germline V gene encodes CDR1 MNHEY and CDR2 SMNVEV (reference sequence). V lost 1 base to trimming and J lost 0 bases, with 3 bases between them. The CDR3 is CASSLWATNEKLFF. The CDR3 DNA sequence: TGTGCCAGCAGTTTATGGGCAACTAATGAAAAACTGTTTTTT.

The CDR3 DNA follows: TGTGCCAGCAGCTCGCGGGACCCCACAGATACGCAGTATTTT. Its translation: CASSSRDPTDTQYF. The chain uses TRBV7-3 and TRBJ2-3, with D perhaps TRBD2 (6 bases). The CDR3 extends over 14 amino acids. The germline V gene encodes CDR1 SGHTA and CDR2 FQGTGA. The V end was cut by 4 bases, the J end by 2 bases, with 10 bases between.

The DNA for the CDR3 is TGCGCCAGCAGCGGTAGCGGGGCCTCCTACAATGAGCAGTTCTTC. Translated: CASSGSGASYNEQFF. This sequence joins TRBV5-1 and TRBJ2-1; TRBD2 matches at 8 bases. This CDR3 contains 15 residues. The V gene end was trimmed by 4 bases and the J gene end by 0 bases; junction bases not matched to a gene: 3. Germline assignment: CDR1 SGHRS and CDR2 YFSETQ.

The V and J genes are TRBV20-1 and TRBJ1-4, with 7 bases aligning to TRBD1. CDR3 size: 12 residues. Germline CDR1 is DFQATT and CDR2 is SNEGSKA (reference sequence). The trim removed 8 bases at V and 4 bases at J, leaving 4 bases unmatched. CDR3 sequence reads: CSSTGVNEKLFF. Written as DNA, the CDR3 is TGCAGTTCCACAGGGGTTAATGAAAAACTGTTTTTT.

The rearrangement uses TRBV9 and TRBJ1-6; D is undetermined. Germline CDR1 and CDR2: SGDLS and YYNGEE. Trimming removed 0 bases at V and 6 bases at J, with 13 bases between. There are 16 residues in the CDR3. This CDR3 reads CASSVALTSRNSPLHF. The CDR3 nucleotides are TGTGCCAGCAGCGTAGCACTTACGTCCCGTAATTCACCCCTCCACTTT. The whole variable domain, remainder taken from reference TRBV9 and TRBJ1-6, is DSGVTQTPKHLITATGQRVTLRCSPRSGDLSVYWYQQSLDQGLQFLIQYYNGEERAKGNILERFSAQQFPDLHSELNLSSLELGDSALYFCASSVALTSRNSPLHFGNGTRLTVT.

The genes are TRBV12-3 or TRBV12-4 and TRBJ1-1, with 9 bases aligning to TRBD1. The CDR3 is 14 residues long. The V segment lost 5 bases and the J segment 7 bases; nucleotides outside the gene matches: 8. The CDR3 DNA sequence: TGTGCCAGCAGTGTCAATTTGGGACAGGGTGAAGCTTTCTTT. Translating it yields CASSVNLGQGEAFF.

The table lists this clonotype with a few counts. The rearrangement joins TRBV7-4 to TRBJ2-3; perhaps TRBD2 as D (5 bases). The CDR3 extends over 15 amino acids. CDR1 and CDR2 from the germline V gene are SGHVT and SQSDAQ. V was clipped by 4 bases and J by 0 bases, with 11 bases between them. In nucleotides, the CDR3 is TGTGCCAGCAGCTACCGACTACGTAGCACAGATACGCAGTATTTT. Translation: CASSYRLRSTDTQYF.

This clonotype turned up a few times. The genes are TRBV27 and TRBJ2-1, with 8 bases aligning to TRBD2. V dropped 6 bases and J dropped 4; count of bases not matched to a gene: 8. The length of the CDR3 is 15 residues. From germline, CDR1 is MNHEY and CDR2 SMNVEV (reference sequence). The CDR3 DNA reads TGTGCCAGCAGCAAAGCGACTAGCGCGTACAATGAGCAGTTCTTC. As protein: CASSKATSAYNEQFF.

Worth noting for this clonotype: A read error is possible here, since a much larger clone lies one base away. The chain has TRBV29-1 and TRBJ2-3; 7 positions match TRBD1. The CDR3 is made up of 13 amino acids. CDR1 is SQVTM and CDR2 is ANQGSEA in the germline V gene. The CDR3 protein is CSVRATGTDMQYF. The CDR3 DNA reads TGCAGCGTCCGAGCGACAGGGACAGATATGCAGTATTTT.

For the CDR3, the DNA is TGTGCCAGCGGCGGGACAGGGGGCATCAGTGGCGAGCAGTACTTC. Translated: CASGGTGGISGEQYF. V and J are TRBV12-3 or TRBV12-4 and TRBJ2-4; 12 bases agree with TRBD1. Judging by the DNA end, TRBJ2-7 fits better; the J call may be wrong. The CDR3 covers 15 residues.

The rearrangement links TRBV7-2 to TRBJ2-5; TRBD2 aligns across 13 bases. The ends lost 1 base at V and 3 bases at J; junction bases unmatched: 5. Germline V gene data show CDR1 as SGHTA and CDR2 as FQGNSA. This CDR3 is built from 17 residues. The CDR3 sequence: CASSLVLGLAGEETQYF. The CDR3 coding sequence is TGTGCCAGCAGCTTAGTATTAGGACTAGCGGGGGAAGAGACCCAGTACTTC.

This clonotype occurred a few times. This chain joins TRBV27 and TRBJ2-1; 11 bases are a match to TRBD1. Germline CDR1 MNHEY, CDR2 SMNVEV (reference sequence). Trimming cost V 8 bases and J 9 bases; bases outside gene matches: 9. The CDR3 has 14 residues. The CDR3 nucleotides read TGTGCCAGCTGGGGACAGGGGGAAGTAAGTGAGCAGTTCTTC. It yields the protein CASWGQGEVSEQFF.

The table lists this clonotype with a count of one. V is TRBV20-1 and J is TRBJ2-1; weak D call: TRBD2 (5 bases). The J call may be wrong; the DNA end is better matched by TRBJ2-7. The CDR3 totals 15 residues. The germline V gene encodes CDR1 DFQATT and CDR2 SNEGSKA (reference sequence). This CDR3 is CSARDGGGLGNEQYF. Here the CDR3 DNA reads TGCAGTGCTAGAGATGGCGGAGGTTTGGGCAATGAGCAGTACTTC.

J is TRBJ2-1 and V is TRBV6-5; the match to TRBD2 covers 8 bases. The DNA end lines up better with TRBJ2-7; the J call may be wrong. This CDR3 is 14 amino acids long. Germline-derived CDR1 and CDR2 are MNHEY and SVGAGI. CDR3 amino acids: CASSLTSAYNEQYF. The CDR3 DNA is TGTGCCAGCAGCCTGACTAGCGCCTACAATGAGCAGTACTTC.

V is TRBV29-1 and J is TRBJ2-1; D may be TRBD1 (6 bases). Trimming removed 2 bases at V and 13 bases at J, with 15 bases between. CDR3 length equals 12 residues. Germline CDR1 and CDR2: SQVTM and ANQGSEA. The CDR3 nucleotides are TGCAGCGTTGAATTGGCAGGGGAGACCCAGTTCTTC. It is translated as CSVELAGETQFF.

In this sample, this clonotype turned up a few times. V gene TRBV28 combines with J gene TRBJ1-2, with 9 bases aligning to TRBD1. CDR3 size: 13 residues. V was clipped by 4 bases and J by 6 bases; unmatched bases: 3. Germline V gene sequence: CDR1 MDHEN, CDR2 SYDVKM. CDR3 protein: CASSSNRGHGYTF. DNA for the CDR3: TGTGCCAGCAGTTCAAACAGGGGGCATGGCTACACCTTC.